This entry features one T cell receptor (beta chain) sequence. What it binds is unknown. Generated by immunoSEQ multiplex PCR, the TCRdb table keeps only in-frame clones and is missing some. The table has roughly 150,000 clones, 90% seen once. The sample is drawn from a study of T cell responses to AZD1222 COVID-19 vaccine. Germline V lookup: CDR1 MNHEY, CDR2 SMNVEV (reference sequence). The V and J ends lost 5 bases and 5 bases, in that order; junction bases with no gene match: 8. This CDR3 contains 14 residues. Regarding the study as a whole: The study found Spike-specific TCR breadth and depth rose after two AZD1222 doses.

The material sequenced was peripheral blood, taken 28 days after the second AZD1222 dose. This sequence originates from an adult who received the AZD1222 COVID-19 vaccine. The rearrangement joins TRBV27 to TRBJ2-7; 8 bases fit TRBD1. DNA for the CDR3: TGTGCCAGCAGTCTCGGACAGGGTTTAAACGAGCAGTACTTC. Its translation is CASSLGQGLNEQYF.